This TCR beta chain appears in the sequencing data of a study of patients and donors after allogeneic stem cell transplantation. MiXCR was run by TCRdb on the RT-PCR reads, yielding one entry per CDR3 protein. Of 110,000 or so distinct CDR3 sequences listed, roughly 35% were seen once; the top ten hold about 27%. V was shortened by 4 bases and J by 5 bases, with 13 bases between the two germline ends. The CDR3 is 14 residues long. From germline, CDR1 is SGHRS and CDR2 YFSETQ. This rearrangement joins TRBV5-1 to TRBJ2-1; possible D gene TRBD1, 6 bases. The receptor's source is a human donor who was either an allogeneic HSCT recipient or a stem cell or donor lymphocyte infusion donor (not recorded which). It is not recorded whose cells these are; they may come from a transplant donor. Material for sequencing was blood, either unsorted or a sorted T cell fraction (not recorded which). Here the CDR3 reads CASSKRDTHNEQFF. CDR3 bases: TGCGCCAGCAGCAAACGGGACACCCACAATGAGCAGTTCTTC.